The 30 T cell receptor beta chains below come from one sample, sequenced in a study of blood T cell repertoires in COVID-19 (dated by TCRdb to the early 2020s). Receptors were amplified or captured by the immunoSEQ multiplex PCR assay. TCRdb carries this immuneACCESS record with in-frame sequences only. Its versions omit some clonotypes, under half of them owing to an unresolved V gene in the studies checked, with the rest unexplained. The sample table holds more than 85,000 clones, of which 84% were seen once. Of the sample, 7.5% to 10% is held by the ten largest clones. Specimen: peripheral blood. Receptors originate from a man aged 35 to 55 with active or convalescent COVID-19.

This clone has a single count. This chain connects TRBV6-5 to TRBJ2-1, with D possibly TRBD1 on 6 matching bases. CDR1 is MNHEY and CDR2 is SVGAGI in the germline V gene. Trimming pared 5 bases from V and 5 bases from J, leaving 10 bases between. This CDR3 has 13 amino acids. CDR3 coding DNA: TGTGCCAGCAGTCGGGACAAAGACAATGAGCAGTTCTTC. Amino acid sequence: CASSRDKDNEQFF.

This chain links TRBV5-1 with TRBJ2-7; D perhaps matches TRBD1 (6 bases). Trimming stripped 0 bases from V and 2 bases from J, with 21 bases between. Germline V gene lookup returns CDR1 SGHRS and CDR2 YFSETQ. The CDR3 is 18 residues long. CDR3 sequence reads: CASSLGSAGLAGAYEQYF. The CDR3 bases are TGCGCCAGCAGCTTGGGTTCAGCTGGACTGGCAGGGGCCTACGAGCAGTACTTC.

The chain couples TRBV12-3 or TRBV12-4 to TRBJ1-5, with a tentative D call TRBD1 (5 bases). V was cut by 5 bases and J by 6 bases, with 11 bases left in between. CDR3 length: 13 amino acids. The chain's CDR3 is CASSRWGGQPQHF. The CDR3 nucleotides read TGTGCCAGCAGTCGGTGGGGCGGTCAGCCCCAGCATTTT.

This clone has more than one count but fewer than ten. The chain is built from TRBV29-1 and TRBJ1-2; TRBD1 agrees at 7 bases. J lost 2 bases, V lost 6 bases, and 6 bases had no gene match. This CDR3 is built from 13 residues. CDR1 and CDR2 from the germline V gene are SQVTM and ANQGSEA. The CDR3 sequence: CSVIPGQNYGYTF. CDR3 sequence (DNA): TGCAGCGTGATTCCGGGACAGAACTATGGCTACACCTTC.

The CDR3 nucleotides are TGTGCCAGCAGTTTCCGGGACTTCTACGAGCAGTACTTC. It yields the protein CASSFRDFYEQYF. The chain carries TRBV12-3 or TRBV12-4 and TRBJ2-7, with D perhaps matching TRBD2 (6 bases). With 3 bases removed from V and 3 bases from J, the gap between germline ends came to 9 bases. This CDR3 contains 13 residues.

The rearrangement joins TRBV3-1 (or the pseudogene TRBV3-2) to TRBJ1-5, with a tentative D call TRBD1 (5 bases). CDR3 length equals 16 residues. Trimming pared 0 bases from V and 4 bases from J, leaving 13 bases between. CDR1 is LGHDT and CDR2 is YNNKEL in the germline V gene (reference sequence). The DNA for the CDR3 is TGTGCCAGCAGCCAAGAAACTGCAGGGAGGAATCAGCCCCAGCATTTT. Encoded protein: CASSQETAGRNQPQHF.

J is TRBJ2-3 and V is TRBV12-3 or TRBV12-4; D not certain. The CDR3 is made up of 11 amino acids. Trimming shortened V by 3 bases and J by 6 bases, and 4 bases separated the two germline ends. CDR3: CASSFSDTQYF. CDR3 in DNA: TGTGCCAGCAGTTTCTCCGATACGCAGTATTTT.

The CDR3 is CSLQVFYEQYF. The CDR3 nucleotides read TGCAGCCTACAGGTTTTCTACGAGCAGTACTTC. The V call is TRBV20-1, the J call TRBJ2-7, with a tentative D call TRBD1 (5 bases). The germline V gene encodes CDR1 DFQATT and CDR2 SNEGSKA (reference sequence). The CDR3 is 11 amino acids.

The chain uses TRBV7-9 and TRBJ2-7, with 11 bases lining up with TRBD1. J lost 6 bases, V lost 4 bases, and 8 bases had no gene match. Germline assignment: CDR1 SEHNR and CDR2 FQNEAQ (reference sequence). The CDR3 extends over 15 amino acids. CDR3 in DNA: TGTGCCAGCAGCTCGTCCGGGACAGGGGGGGCCGAGCAGTACTTC. It specifies CASSSSGTGGAEQYF.

V usage is TRBV5-6 and J usage is TRBJ1-2, with D unresolved. Trimming cost V 1 base and J 8 bases, with 9 bases left between them. The CDR3 covers 12 residues. Per the germline V gene, CDR1 is SGHDT and CDR2 is YYEEEE. As DNA, the CDR3 is TGTGCCAGCAGCTTGAGCGTGTCGGGCTACACCTTC. Translating gives CASSLSVSGYTF.

In DNA, the CDR3 is TGTGCCAGCAGAAGGGGACAGGCCTATGGCTACACCTTC. Translating it yields CASRRGQAYGYTF. The chain employs TRBV12-3 or TRBV12-4 and TRBJ1-2; TRBD1 agrees at 8 bases. The CDR3 has 13 amino acids. The V and J ends lost 6 bases and 4 bases, in that order; junction bases with no gene match: 4.

The chain recombines TRBV15 with TRBJ2-5, with D maybe TRBD2 (6 bases). The CDR3 length is 17 residues. V was pared by 0 bases and J by 2 bases, with 16 bases between. CDR1 and CDR2 from the germline V gene are LNHNV and YYDKDF (reference sequence). The CDR3 reads CATSRDRRGLAQETQYF. CDR3 in DNA: TGTGCCACCAGCAGAGATCGGAGGGGACTCGCTCAAGAGACCCAGTACTTC.

The CDR3 DNA reads as TGCGCCAGCAGCTCGGGGGGCGCGGGTGAGCAGTTCTTC. Residues: CASSSGGAGEQFF. The V call is TRBV5-1, the J call TRBJ2-1, with D possibly being TRBD2 (7 bases). Germline-derived CDR1 and CDR2 are SGHRS and YFSETQ. The CDR3 runs to 13 residues. V was cut by 3 bases and J by 9 bases, with 13 bases left in between. Full variable domain (outside the CDR3, taken from reference TRBV5-1 and TRBJ2-1): KAGVTQTPRYLIKTRGQQVTLSCSPISGHRSVSWYQQTPGQGLQFLFEYFSETQRNKGNFPGRFSGRQFSNSRSEMNVSTLELGDSALYLCASSSGGAGEQFFGPGTRLTVL.

This clone was observed once. The V gene is TRBV7-9, the J gene TRBJ2-3; perhaps TRBD1 as D (6 bases). The CDR3 runs 13 residues. Germline V lookup: CDR1 SEHNR, CDR2 FQNEAQ (reference sequence). Between the trimmed V and J ends, which lost 10 bases and 6 bases, there was a span of 17 bases. Here the CDR3 reads CATPRGSGDTQYF. In nucleotides, the CDR3 is TGTGCCACCCCGAGGGGGTCCGGTGATACGCAGTATTTT.

This clone has just one count. The V call is TRBV5-4, the J call TRBJ1-4; 9 positions agree with TRBD1. This CDR3 has 15 residues. Per the germline V gene, CDR1 is SGHNT and CDR2 is YYREEE (reference sequence). V lost 4 bases to trimming and J lost 4 bases; unmatched junction nucleotides: 5. The CDR3 loop is CASSITGGGNEKLFF. The CDR3, as DNA: TGTGCCAGCAGCATAACAGGGGGCGGTAATGAAAAACTGTTTTTT.

This clone was seen only a few times. The chain carries TRBV19 and TRBJ2-1; possible D gene TRBD2, 5 bases. Germline assignment: CDR1 LNHDA and CDR2 SQIVND (reference sequence). This CDR3 is built from 15 residues. The ends were cut back, 2 bases at V and 0 bases at J, with 8 bases in the middle. The CDR3 DNA reads TGTGCCAGTAGTATACCGGGGAGCTCCTACAATGAGCAGTTCTTC. It encodes CASSIPGSSYNEQFF.

Here the CDR3 reads CASSMTFTGELFF. CDR3 in DNA: TGTGCCAGCAGTATGACATTCACCGGGGAGCTGTTTTTT. The rearrangement links TRBV6-5 to TRBJ2-2; no reliable D call. The germline gives CDR1 MNHEY, CDR2 SVGAGI. This CDR3 spans 13 amino acids. V was pared by 5 bases and J by 4 bases, with 8 bases between.

This clone was counted a few times. The chain has TRBV7-9 and TRBJ2-1; D gene ambiguous. The ends were cut back, 0 bases at V and 5 bases at J, with 8 bases in the middle. Germline V gene lookup returns CDR1 SEHNR and CDR2 FQNEAQ (reference sequence). The CDR3 consists of 14 residues. In nucleotides, the CDR3 is TGTGCCAGCAGCTTAGCGGCAGTAAACAATGAGCAGTTCTTC. Translating gives CASSLAAVNNEQFF.

The CDR3 is CASSEMGQSSGANVLTF. In nucleotides, the CDR3 is TGCGCCAGCAGCGAGATGGGACAGAGCTCTGGGGCCAACGTCCTGACTTTC. This chain links TRBV5-1 with TRBJ2-6, with 7 bases aligning to TRBD1. J lost 0 bases, V lost 4 bases, and 7 bases had no gene match. Germline CDR1 is SGHRS and CDR2 is YFSETQ. CDR3 length: 17 residues.

The V and J genes are TRBV19 and TRBJ2-3; 7 nucleotides match TRBD1. Germline trimming cut 5 bases from V and 6 bases from J; bases unmatched to any gene: 11. From germline, CDR1 is LNHDA and CDR2 SQIVND (reference sequence). The CDR3 has 15 amino acids. The DNA of the CDR3 is TGTGCCAGTAGTCGGGGACAGTCACTTGTGGATACGCAGTATTTT. This gives the protein CASSRGQSLVDTQYF.

The rearrangement joins TRBV7-2 to TRBJ1-2; D possibly corresponds to TRBD1 (5 bases). CDR1 is SGHTA and CDR2 is FQGNSA in the germline V gene. The CDR3 totals 15 residues. V was trimmed by 5 bases and J by 2 bases, leaving 15 bases between them. As DNA, the CDR3 is TGTGCCAGCAGCGAGCGGGGGGGAGGAAACTATGGCTACACCTTC. Its translation is CASSERGGGNYGYTF.

This chain joins TRBV21-1 and TRBJ1-2; TRBD1 was called by the table and not checked on the DNA. TRBV21-1 is listed as a pseudogene. The CDR3 has 14 amino acids. The CDR3 loop is CAPTPRGRCYGYTF. CDR3 DNA sequence: TGTGCGCCCACCCCCAGGGGGCGGTGCTATGGCTACACCTTC.

The V gene is TRBV5-6, the J gene TRBJ1-5; TRBD1 matches 9 bases. Germline V lookup: CDR1 SGHDT, CDR2 YYEEEE. The V segment lost 4 bases and the J segment 0 bases; nucleotides outside the gene matches: 8. The CDR3 has 17 residues. The CDR3 nucleotides read TGTGCCAGCAGCATGACAGGGGGATCATATAGCAATCAGCCCCAGCATTTT. Encoded protein: CASSMTGGSYSNQPQHF.

Only one count was recorded for this clone. V is TRBV3-1 (or the pseudogene TRBV3-2) and J is TRBJ1-1, with no clear D. Germline values: CDR1 LGHDT, CDR2 YNNKEL (reference sequence). The CDR3 covers 14 residues. V was shortened by 1 base and J by 1 base, with 7 bases between the two germline ends. CDR3 bases: TGTGCCAGCAGCCAAGTTCGGGGGAACACTGAAGCTTTCTTT. Encoded protein: CASSQVRGNTEAFF.

The genes are TRBV27 and TRBJ2-1, with TRBD2 matching over 9 bases. The junction had 9 bases not matched to a gene; V was cut back by 6 bases and J by 0 bases. Per the germline V gene, CDR1 is MNHEY and CDR2 is SMNVEV (reference sequence). The CDR3 is made up of 17 amino acids. This CDR3 reads CASRIAGAPSSYNEQFF. Here the CDR3 DNA reads TGTGCCAGCAGGATAGCGGGGGCACCTAGCTCCTACAATGAGCAGTTCTTC.

V and J are TRBV28 and TRBJ2-2; no reliable D call. Germline-derived CDR1 and CDR2 are MDHEN and SYDVKM. Trimming took off 7 bases at V and 6 bases at J, with 21 bases between the two ends. The CDR3 totals 16 residues. CDR3 residues: CASNRPSLFAAGELFF. The CDR3 DNA sequence: TGTGCCAGCAACCGGCCTAGTCTCTTTGCGGCCGGGGAGCTGTTTTTT.

CDR3 amino acids: CASSVATGDTEAFF. The CDR3, as DNA: TGTGCCAGCAGCGTAGCTACAGGGGACACTGAAGCTTTCTTT. The chain joins TRBV9 to TRBJ1-1; 7 bases are a match to TRBD1. The CDR3 totals 14 residues. Germline loops: CDR1 SGDLS, CDR2 YYNGEE. Germline trimming cut 0 bases from V and 3 bases from J; bases unmatched to any gene: 2.

This chain connects TRBV7-2 to TRBJ2-1; the D is unclear. Trimming left V 1 base short and J 9 bases short, with 10 bases between. This CDR3 region has 13 residues. Germline V gene sequence: CDR1 SGHTA, CDR2 FQGNSA. The CDR3, as DNA: TGTGCCAGCAGCTTAGGGGCAGCCGGTGAGCAGTTCTTC. Translation: CASSLGAAGEQFF.

CDR3 DNA: TGTGCCAGCAGCCATCCGGGACTAGCGGCTAATGAGCAGTTCTTC. As protein: CASSHPGLAANEQFF. The V gene is TRBV11-1, the J gene TRBJ2-1, with 11 bases identical to TRBD2. Per the germline V gene, CDR1 is SGHAT and CDR2 is FQDESV (reference sequence). J gave up 7 bases and V 5 bases, and 7 bases lay outside the gene matches. CDR3 length equals 15 residues. Based on the CDR3 plus reference TRBV11-1 and TRBJ2-1, the full variable domain is EAEVAQSPRYKITEKSQAVAFWCDPISGHATLYWYRQILGQGPELLVQFQDESVVDDSQLPKDRFSAERLKGVDSTLKIQPAELGDSAMYLCASSHPGLAANEQFFGPGTRLTVL.

The chain combines TRBV5-4 with TRBJ2-3, with TRBD2 matching 7 bases. V lost 5 bases and J lost 3; bases outside the gene matches: 6. Per germline, CDR1 SGHNT and CDR2 YYREEE (reference sequence). The CDR3 is made up of 14 amino acids. DNA of the CDR3: TGTGCCAGCAGGGCTTGGGGGGGAACAGATACGCAGTATTTT. Encoded protein: CASRAWGGTDTQYF.